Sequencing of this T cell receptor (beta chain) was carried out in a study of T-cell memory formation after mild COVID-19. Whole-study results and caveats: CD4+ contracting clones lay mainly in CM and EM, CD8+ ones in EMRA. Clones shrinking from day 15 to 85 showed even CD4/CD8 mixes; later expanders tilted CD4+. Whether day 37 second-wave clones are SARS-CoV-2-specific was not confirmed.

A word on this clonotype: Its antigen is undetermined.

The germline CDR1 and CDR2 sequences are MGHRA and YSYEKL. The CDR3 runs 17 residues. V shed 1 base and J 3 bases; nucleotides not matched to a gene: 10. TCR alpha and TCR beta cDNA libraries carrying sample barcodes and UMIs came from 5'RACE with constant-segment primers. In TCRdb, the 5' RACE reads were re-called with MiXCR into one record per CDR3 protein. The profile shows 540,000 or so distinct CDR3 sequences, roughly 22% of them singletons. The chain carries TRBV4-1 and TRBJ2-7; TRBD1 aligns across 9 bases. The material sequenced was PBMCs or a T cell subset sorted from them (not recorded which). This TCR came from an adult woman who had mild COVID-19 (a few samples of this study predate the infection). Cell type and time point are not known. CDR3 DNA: TGCGCCAGCAGCCAAGGGCCGCGGACAGGGGCCAACTACGAGCAGTACTTC. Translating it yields CASSQGPRTGANYEQYF.